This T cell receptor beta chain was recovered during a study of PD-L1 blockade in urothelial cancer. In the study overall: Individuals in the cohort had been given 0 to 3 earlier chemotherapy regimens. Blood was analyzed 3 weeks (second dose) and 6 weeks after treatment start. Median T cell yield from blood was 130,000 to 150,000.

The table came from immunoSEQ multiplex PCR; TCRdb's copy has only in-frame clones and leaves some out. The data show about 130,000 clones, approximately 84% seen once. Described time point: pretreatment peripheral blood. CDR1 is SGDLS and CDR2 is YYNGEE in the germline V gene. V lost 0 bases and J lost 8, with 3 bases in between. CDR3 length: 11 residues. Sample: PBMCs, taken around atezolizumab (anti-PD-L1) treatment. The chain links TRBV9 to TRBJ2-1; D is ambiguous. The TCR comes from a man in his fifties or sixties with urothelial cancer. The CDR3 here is CASSVVDEQFF. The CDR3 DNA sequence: TGTGCCAGCAGCGTAGTAGATGAGCAGTTCTTC.